The present TCR beta chain was sequenced within a study of control samples from healthy donors and cancer patients. Assay: immunoSEQ multiplex PCR; the TCRdb copy retains only in-frame clones and omits some. The profile covers fewer than 60,000 clones, with 80% to 90% appearing a single time and 10% to 15% taken by the ten largest. The germline V and J ends were trimmed by 2 bases and 1 base, with 16 bases remaining between them. CDR1 is SGHAT, CDR2 FQNNGV, per germline. CDR3 length equals 17 residues. The chain employs TRBV11-2 and TRBJ2-3; D assignment may be TRBD1 or TRBD2 (5 bases each). The receptor was derived from a woman aged 55-70 years with lung cancer. The sample taken for sequencing was PBMCs. In nucleotides, the CDR3 is TGTGCCAGCAGCTTAAACGGTGGGGGTGTGCGCACAGATACGCAGTATTTT. Translating gives CASSLNGGGVRTDTQYF.